This T cell receptor (beta chain) stems from a study of shared clonotypes between healthy human individuals. Healthy HIV-negative adults with no recent acute infections or vaccinations were recruited as donors. Investigators divided CD4+ cells into CD45RA+ naive and CD45RA-negative memory subsets. In the original processing: Without quality scores, immunoSEQ junctional reads could not be filtered like full-length reads. Measured with immunoSEQ multiplex PCR; TCRdb has only the in-frame clones, and not every one. V and J calls and clone size are those listed in that table; D and trimming were worked out from the DNA. Here the sample spans 2 million to 2.5 million clones, 93% being singletons. For this clone: The sample holds other DNA sequences that translate to the same CDR3.

The germline gives CDR1 SGDLS, CDR2 YYNGEE. V was pared by 3 bases and J by 1 base, with 7 bases between. The CDR3 runs 13 residues. Sequencing was done on a sample of naive CD4+ T cells from PBMCs. The subset is: CD45RA+ positively selected. This sequence was found in a man in his late teens or twenties in good health. Some clones in this sample may be carry-over from other donors' samples. This chain joins TRBV9 and TRBJ1-1; D is ambiguous. The CDR3 sequence is CASSARGNTEAFF. In DNA, the CDR3 is TGTGCCAGCAGCGCCCGGGGGAACACTGAAGCTTTCTTT.